Shown below are 21 T cell receptor beta chains from a single sample sequenced in a study of T cell repertoires in cytomegalovirus infection. Antigens of these TCRs are unknown. TCRdb re-derived calls from the reads in MiXCR, one entry per CDR3 protein. Of 68,000 or so distinct CDR3 sequences in the sample, more than 20% were seen once. Sequenced material: PBMCs, sequenced either directly or after in vitro stimulation (not recorded which). The receptors were gathered from a human donor in good health (CMV status not recorded). Some clones in this sample may be carry-over from other donors' samples.

This clonotype was recorded a few times. V usage is TRBV7-2 and J usage is TRBJ1-2; D is undetermined. With 7 bases removed from V and 4 bases from J, the gap between germline ends came to 13 bases. Germline V gene sequence: CDR1 SGHTA, CDR2 FQGNSA. The CDR3 length is 13 residues. CDR3 sequence reads: CASTEINRYGYTF. CDR3 bases: TGTGCCAGCACCGAGATTAACCGCTATGGCTACACCTTC.

V is TRBV6-2 or TRBV6-3 and J is TRBJ2-7; D perhaps matches TRBD2 (5 bases). The germline V gene encodes CDR1 MNHEY and CDR2 SVGEGT. The V and J ends lost 5 bases and 2 bases respectively, with 13 bases between them. The CDR3 runs 14 residues. The CDR3 spells CASSPHSGAYEQYV. The DNA for the CDR3 is TGTGCCAGCAGTCCACACAGCGGAGCCTACGAGCAGTACGTC.

This clonotype appeared a few times. The V gene is TRBV18, the J gene TRBJ2-1; D may match TRBD1 or TRBD2 (5 bases each). CDR1 and CDR2 (germline): KGHSH, LQKENI. V was shortened by 3 bases and J by 5 bases, with 14 bases between the two germline ends. The CDR3 totals 15 residues. The CDR3 region is CASSPYLGADNEQFF. CDR3 DNA sequence: TGTGCCAGCTCACCTTATCTCGGGGCGGACAATGAGCAGTTCTTC.

This clonotype was picked up a small number of times. This chain joins TRBV4-1 and TRBJ2-1; 9 bases map to TRBD2. V gave up 4 bases and J gave up 4 bases; unmatched junction bases: 11. The CDR3 has 17 amino acids. CDR1 is MGHRA and CDR2 is YSYEKL in the germline V gene. The CDR3 loop is CASSLNPSGTFYNEQFF. The CDR3, as DNA: TGCGCCAGCAGCCTGAACCCTAGCGGGACTTTTTACAATGAGCAGTTCTTC.

This clonotype was detected a few times. The V and J genes are TRBV20-1 and TRBJ2-7, with TRBD2 matching 13 bases. CDR3 size: 14 residues. Germline V gives CDR1 DFQATT, CDR2 SNEGSKA (reference sequence). V was pared by 8 bases and J by 1 base, with 5 bases of the junction left unmatched. CDR3 nucleotide sequence: TGCAGTCCGGGACTAGCGGGGACATCCTACGAGCAGTACTTC. It yields the protein CSPGLAGTSYEQYF.

This sequence joins TRBV27 and TRBJ2-5, with a tentative D call TRBD1 (6 bases). Germline values: CDR1 MNHEY, CDR2 SMNVEV (reference sequence). The V end was cut by 8 bases, the J end by 5 bases, with 21 bases between. The CDR3 contains 15 residues. The CDR3 region has the DNA TGTGCCAGCTCTCAAGTCGCGGCAGGGGCGGAGACCCAGTACTTC. Protein: CASSQVAAGAETQYF.

J is TRBJ2-5 and V is TRBV27, with D possibly matching TRBD1 (6 bases). The CDR3 runs to 12 residues. CDR1 MNHEY and CDR2 SMNVEV come from the germline V gene (reference sequence). Deletions cut 6 bases from V and 9 bases from J, with 14 bases between. The CDR3 nucleotides read TGTGCCAGCAGCCGTCCCGAGGGGGCCCAGTACTTC. It translates to CASSRPEGAQYF.

V gene TRBV28 combines with J gene TRBJ1-1; a possible D gene is TRBD1 (5 bases). Germline loops: CDR1 MDHEN, CDR2 SYDVKM. There are 12 residues in the CDR3. V was clipped by 7 bases and J by 0 bases, with 6 bases between them. The chain's CDR3 is CASIGVNTEAFF. CDR3 in DNA: TGTGCCAGCATAGGGGTGAACACTGAAGCTTTCTTT.

The chain employs TRBV2 and TRBJ2-1; the D gene is possibly TRBD1 (5 bases). This CDR3 has 14 amino acids. Per the germline V gene, CDR1 is SNHLY and CDR2 is FYNNEI. V was shortened by 4 bases and J by 6 bases, with 13 bases between the two germline ends. The DNA for the CDR3 is TGTGCCAGCAGTGCAGAAGCAAGGGGCAATGAGCAGTTCTTC. Translating gives CASSAEARGNEQFF.

The table lists this clonotype with many counts. V and J are TRBV11-2 and TRBJ2-7, with no clear D. Germline CDR1 reads SGHAT; CDR2 reads FQNNGV. V was pared by 3 bases and J by 8 bases, with 14 bases between. CDR3 length: 13 amino acids. CDR3 region: CASSLAASGKQYF. The DNA of the CDR3 is TGTGCCAGCAGCTTGGCAGCCTCGGGCAAGCAGTACTTC.

The V and J genes are TRBV7-6 and TRBJ2-5, with D uncertain. The CDR3 extends over 12 amino acids. The V end lost 2 bases, the J end lost 4 bases, and 5 bases lay between the germline ends. Per the germline V gene, CDR1 is SGHVS and CDR2 is FNYEAQ. CDR3 in DNA: TGTGCCAGCAGCTTACTTTTAGAGACCCAGTACTTC. The encoded protein is CASSLLLETQYF.

The V and J genes are TRBV29-1 and TRBJ2-3; D remains unclear. The CDR3 has 12 residues. Trimming took 7 bases from V and 1 from J, leaving 9 bases between them. The V gene's germline CDR1 is SQVTM and CDR2 ANQGSEA. CDR3: CSESDGTDTQYF. The CDR3 region has the DNA TGCAGCGAATCGGACGGCACAGATACGCAGTATTTT.

Many counts were recorded for this clonotype. This chain connects TRBV4-1 to TRBJ2-3; D remains ambiguous. Germline lookup yields CDR1 MGHRA and CDR2 YSYEKL. Trimming pared 1 base from V and 0 bases from J, leaving 11 bases between. The CDR3 has 16 amino acids. CDR3 sequence reads: CASSQANLVSTDTQYF. The DNA for the CDR3 is TGCGCCAGCAGCCAAGCCAATCTTGTAAGCACAGATACGCAGTATTTT.

This clonotype has ten or more counts. The chain combines TRBV27 with TRBJ1-2; 7 bases fit TRBD1. Looked up from germline, CDR1 is MNHEY and CDR2 is SMNVEV (reference sequence). This CDR3 is built from 16 residues. J lost 2 bases, V lost 5 bases, and 11 bases had no gene match. CDR3 coding DNA: TGTGCCAGCAGTCCGAGCGCGGGACAGATCAACTATGGCTACACCTTC. Translating gives CASSPSAGQINYGYTF.

The gene calls are TRBV5-6 and TRBJ1-6; 8 bases fit TRBD1. Losses at the gene ends were 4 bases for V and 10 bases for J; bases not matched to a gene: 10. The germline V gene encodes CDR1 SGHDT and CDR2 YYEEEE. The CDR3 length is 15 residues. This CDR3 is CASSPIDRGESPLHF. The DNA for the CDR3 is TGTGCCAGCAGCCCAATCGACAGGGGAGAATCACCCCTCCACTTT.

In this sample, this clonotype turned up many times. V usage is TRBV7-2 and J usage is TRBJ1-3, with TRBD1 as a possible D gene (5 bases). The CDR3 loop spans 13 amino acids. Trimming pared 4 bases from V and 4 bases from J, leaving 8 bases between. The germline V gene has CDR1 SGHTA and CDR2 FQGNSA. The CDR3 nucleotides read TGTGCCAGCAGCTCGCAGGGAGGAAACACCATATATTTT. It translates to CASSSQGGNTIYF.

This clonotype was detected only a few times. The genes are TRBV7-3 and TRBJ2-3; no clear D gene. Per the germline V gene, CDR1 is SGHTA and CDR2 is FQGTGA. V was shortened by 6 bases and J by 4 bases, with 23 bases between the two germline ends. The CDR3 contains 17 residues. CDR3: CASSRIKVSGEPDTQYF. CDR3 sequence (DNA): TGTGCCAGCAGTAGAATTAAGGTTTCCGGAGAGCCAGATACGCAGTATTTT.

The table lists this clonotype with many counts. The chain joins TRBV12-3 or TRBV12-4 to TRBJ1-3; a possible D gene is TRBD1 (6 bases). V was cut by 5 bases and J by 7 bases, with 24 bases left in between. The CDR3 sequence is 17 residues long. The CDR3 sequence is CASSPSPGQAGENTIYF. The CDR3 DNA reads as TGTGCCAGCAGTCCTAGCCCGGGACAAGCTGGCGAGAACACCATATATTTT.

This clonotype was counted a few times. This chain uses TRBV28 with TRBJ1-5, with 12 bases that match TRBD1. Trimming cost V 4 bases and J 5 bases; bases outside gene matches: 6. The CDR3 runs 16 residues. CDR1 is MDHEN and CDR2 is SYDVKM in the germline V gene. This chain's CDR3 is CASSSRDRGLYQPQHF. CDR3 nucleotide sequence: TGTGCCAGCAGTTCCCGGGACAGGGGGCTCTATCAGCCCCAGCATTTT.

The gene calls are TRBV7-2 and TRBJ2-3, with D possibly matching TRBD2 (5 bases). The germline gives CDR1 SGHTA, CDR2 FQGNSA. This CDR3 region has 14 residues. V lost 7 bases and J 4 bases, leaving 15 bases between the germline ends. CDR3 residues: CASTPYLAADTQYF. In DNA, the CDR3 is TGTGCCAGCACACCATACCTAGCCGCAGATACGCAGTATTTT.

This clonotype was found once. The rearrangement joins TRBV20-1 to TRBJ2-1; D may correspond to TRBD1 or TRBD2 (5 bases each). Between the trimmed V and J ends, which lost 6 bases and 6 bases, there was a span of 15 bases. The CDR3 is 13 amino acids. The germline V gene encodes CDR1 DFQATT and CDR2 SNEGSKA (reference sequence). CDR3 amino acids: CSASLGRPNEQFF. The CDR3 DNA reads TGCAGTGCATCCTTGGGACGCCCCAATGAGCAGTTCTTC.